The rows below give T cell receptor beta chains drawn from one sample of a study of shared clonotypes between healthy human individuals. Repertoires were generated with immunoSEQ multiplex PCR, while TCRdb's copy carries only in-frame clones and drops some. The sample includes about 2.3 million clones, 85% to 95% of them seen just once. The specimen was naive CD4+ T cells from PBMCs. The origin of the receptors is a man aged 18 to 29 in good health. Some clones in this sample may be carry-over from other donors' samples. CDR3s include the opening cysteine and the closing phenylalanine or tryptophan. Fields, in order: clone size, D gene, J gene, CDR3 length, V gene, CDR3 DNA, CDR3 protein. D genes are given only for firm matches. Rows give clone size only sometimes, using once, few, many, or a class for an expanded clone.

abundance: -; d_gene: -; j_gene: TRBJ2-1; len: 13; v_gene: TRBV30; CDR3nt: TGTGCCTGGAGTATCCTAGTCTACAATGAGCAGTTCTTC; CDR3aa: CAWSILVYNEQFF
abundance: -; d_gene: TRBD2; j_gene: TRBJ2-1; len: 17; v_gene: TRBV5-1; CDR3nt: TGCGCCAGCAGCTTCGCGGCGGGAGGGCCTTCGTACAATGAGCAGTTCTTC; CDR3aa: CASSFAAGGPSYNEQFF
abundance: -; d_gene: TRBD1; j_gene: TRBJ2-7; len: 16; v_gene: TRBV28; CDR3nt: TGTGCCAGCAGTCCCAGAGTAGGACAGGGGTTAGACGAGCAGTACTTC; CDR3aa: CASSPRVGQGLDEQYF
abundance: -; d_gene: TRBD2; j_gene: TRBJ2-7; len: 14; v_gene: TRBV27; CDR3nt: TGTGCCAGCAGGCCCATTGACGGACTAGCGGGAAAGTACTTC; CDR3aa: CASRPIDGLAGKYF
abundance: -; d_gene: -; j_gene: TRBJ2-7; len: 17; v_gene: TRBV21-1; CDR3nt: TGTGCCAGCAGCAAAGCGCTTAGGCGACGGGAAAGGGGCGAGCAGTACTTC; CDR3aa: CASSKALRRRERGEQYF
abundance: once; d_gene: TRBD1; j_gene: TRBJ2-5; len: 14; v_gene: TRBV19; CDR3nt: TGTGCCAGTAGTACCGGGACAGCTCTGGAGACCCAGTACTTC; CDR3aa: CASSTGTALETQYF
abundance: -; d_gene: -; j_gene: TRBJ2-7; len: 11; v_gene: TRBV27; CDR3nt: TGTGCCAGCAGTTTGGGAGACGAGCAGTACTTC; CDR3aa: CASSLGDEQYF
abundance: -; d_gene: -; j_gene: TRBJ2-7; len: 14; v_gene: TRBV7-2; CDR3nt: TGTGCCAGCAGCGTGGGGCGGCTCTCCTACGAGCAGTACTTC; CDR3aa: CASSVGRLSYEQYF
abundance: -; d_gene: -; j_gene: TRBJ2-7; len: 14; v_gene: TRBV6-6; CDR3nt: TGTGCCAGCAGTTACTCCACCCTCAGGGGCGAGCAGTACTTC; CDR3aa: CASSYSTLRGEQYF
abundance: -; d_gene: TRBD1; j_gene: TRBJ1-2; len: 14; v_gene: TRBV4-1; CDR3nt: TGCGCCAGCAGCCAAGAACAGGGGGCGCGTGGCTACACCTTC; CDR3aa: CASSQEQGARGYTF
abundance: -; d_gene: -; j_gene: TRBJ2-7; len: 13; v_gene: TRBV5-6; CDR3nt: TGTGCCAGCAGCTTGGTAGGAGGGCGCGAGCAGTACTTC; CDR3aa: CASSLVGGREQYF
abundance: -; d_gene: TRBD1; j_gene: TRBJ1-4; len: 15; v_gene: TRBV6-6; CDR3nt: TGTGCCAGCAACAGCCTCATCCGGGACAGTGAAAAACTGTTTTTT; CDR3aa: CASNSLIRDSEKLFF
abundance: -; d_gene: TRBD2; j_gene: TRBJ2-3; len: 18; v_gene: TRBV28; CDR3nt: TGTGCCAGCAGCTCAGTTCTCCGTGGCGGGAGGGGCACAGATACGCAGTATTTT; CDR3aa: CASSSVLRGGRGTDTQYF
abundance: -; d_gene: TRBD1; j_gene: TRBJ1-5; len: 16; v_gene: TRBV7-8; CDR3nt: TGTGCCAGCAGCTTTCTCGGGCAGGGGGCGAATCAGCCCCAGCATTTT; CDR3aa: CASSFLGQGANQPQHF
abundance: -; d_gene: -; j_gene: TRBJ2-7; len: 13; v_gene: TRBV6-5; CDR3nt: TGTGCCAGCAGTTACTCGTGGGGCTACGAGCAGTACTTC; CDR3aa: CASSYSWGYEQYF
abundance: -; d_gene: -; j_gene: TRBJ2-1; len: 15; v_gene: TRBV6-5; CDR3nt: TGTGCCAGCAATACGCTCGGCCTAGCCCACAATGAGCAGTTCTTC; CDR3aa: CASNTLGLAHNEQFF
abundance: -; d_gene: -; j_gene: TRBJ2-5; len: 14; v_gene: TRBV5-8; CDR3nt: TGTGCCAGCAGCTTGCCCGGAGTAGTCAAGACCCAGTACTTC; CDR3aa: CASSLPGVVKTQYF
abundance: -; d_gene: TRBD2; j_gene: TRBJ2-5; len: 14; v_gene: TRBV2; CDR3nt: TGTGCCAGCAAAAAAAGCGGGAGTTATGAGACCCAGTACTTC; CDR3aa: CASKKSGSYETQYF
abundance: once; d_gene: -; j_gene: TRBJ1-2; len: 15; v_gene: TRBV4-3; CDR3nt: TGCGCCAGCAGCCAAATACAGGGACCCCTCTGGGGCTACACCTTC; CDR3aa: CASSQIQGPLWGYTF
abundance: once; d_gene: TRBD2; j_gene: TRBJ2-7; len: 16; v_gene: TRBV28; CDR3nt: TGTGCCAGCAGCCCAGCGAATAGCGGGAGTCTGGACGAGCAGTACTTC; CDR3aa: CASSPANSGSLDEQYF
abundance: -; d_gene: -; j_gene: TRBJ1-4; len: 15; v_gene: TRBV19; CDR3nt: TGTGCCAGTAGTATTGGCACAACACCAGGGGAAAAACTGTTTTTT; CDR3aa: CASSIGTTPGEKLFF
abundance: -; d_gene: -; j_gene: TRBJ2-1; len: 15; v_gene: TRBV7-8; CDR3nt: TGTGCCAGCAGCTTACGCCCCGGCTCCTACAATGAGCAGTTCTTC; CDR3aa: CASSLRPGSYNEQFF
abundance: -; d_gene: TRBD1; j_gene: TRBJ1-2; len: 12; v_gene: TRBV10-3; CDR3nt: TGTGCCATGGGGATACAGGGGTATGGCTACACCTTC; CDR3aa: CAMGIQGYGYTF
abundance: -; d_gene: -; j_gene: TRBJ2-3; len: 17; v_gene: TRBV2; CDR3nt: TGTGCCAGCAGTGAAAGAACGGGGCCGCCTAGCACAGATACGCAGTATTTT; CDR3aa: CASSERTGPPSTDTQYF
abundance: -; d_gene: -; j_gene: TRBJ1-1; len: 16; v_gene: TRBV4-3; CDR3nt: TGCGCCAGCAGCCAAACGTCAGGGTATACAAACACTGAAGCTTTCTTT; CDR3aa: CASSQTSGYTNTEAFF
abundance: -; d_gene: -; j_gene: TRBJ2-7; len: 11; v_gene: TRBV9; CDR3nt: TGTGCCAGCAGCGTCGGCCACGAGCAGTACTTC; CDR3aa: CASSVGHEQYF
abundance: -; d_gene: TRBD1; j_gene: TRBJ1-1; len: 14; v_gene: TRBV19; CDR3nt: TGTGCCAGTAGTAGCGCAGGGGGGAACACTGAAGCTTTCTTT; CDR3aa: CASSSAGGNTEAFF
abundance: -; d_gene: -; j_gene: TRBJ2-4; len: 16; v_gene: TRBV7-9; CDR3nt: TGTGCCAGCAGCCCCCCTTCGGACCTAGCCAAAAACATTCAGTACTTC; CDR3aa: CASSPPSDLAKNIQYF
abundance: once; d_gene: -; j_gene: TRBJ1-5; len: 15; v_gene: TRBV9; CDR3nt: TGTGCCAGCAGCGCCGGGGATGGGAGGAATCAGCCCCAGCATTTT; CDR3aa: CASSAGDGRNQPQHF
abundance: -; d_gene: -; j_gene: TRBJ2-4; len: 16; v_gene: TRBV2; CDR3nt: TGTGCCAGCAGTGAAGCGCCGACAGTAGCCAAAAACATTCAGTACTTC; CDR3aa: CASSEAPTVAKNIQYF
abundance: once; d_gene: -; j_gene: TRBJ1-6; len: 16; v_gene: TRBV11-2; CDR3nt: TGTGCCAGCAGAAAAGGCGAGGGTGGATGGAATTCACCCCTCCACTTT; CDR3aa: CASRKGEGGWNSPLHF
abundance: -; d_gene: TRBD1; j_gene: TRBJ2-4; len: 12; v_gene: TRBV10-3; CDR3nt: TGTGCCATCGGTGAGGGGGCGCGCATTCAGTACTTC; CDR3aa: CAIGEGARIQYF
abundance: -; d_gene: TRBD1; j_gene: TRBJ1-4; len: 20; v_gene: TRBV15; CDR3nt: TGTGCCACCAGCAGAGATAGGCAACCCGTTTGGCAGGGGGCAGATGAAAAACTGTTTTTT; CDR3aa: CATSRDRQPVWQGADEKLFF
abundance: -; d_gene: TRBD2; j_gene: TRBJ2-1; len: 17; v_gene: TRBV28; CDR3nt: TGTGCCAGCAGTTTTGGTGGAAATAGCGGGAGTTTTGATGAGCAGTTCTTC; CDR3aa: CASSFGGNSGSFDEQFF
abundance: -; d_gene: TRBD2; j_gene: TRBJ2-3; len: 14; v_gene: TRBV6-6; CDR3nt: TGTGCCAGCAGGGTAGCGGGAGGTGCAGATACGCAGTATTTT; CDR3aa: CASRVAGGADTQYF
abundance: -; d_gene: TRBD2; j_gene: TRBJ2-2; len: 16; v_gene: TRBV6-1; CDR3nt: TGTGCCAGCAGTGGGCCACCGGGACTAGCAGCCGGGGAGCTGTTTTTT; CDR3aa: CASSGPPGLAAGELFF
abundance: -; d_gene: -; j_gene: TRBJ2-2; len: 14; v_gene: TRBV19; CDR3nt: TGTGCCAGTAGTATAACGGGAGACACCGGGGAGCTGTTTTTT; CDR3aa: CASSITGDTGELFF
abundance: -; d_gene: TRBD2; j_gene: TRBJ2-2; len: 16; v_gene: TRBV28; CDR3nt: TGTGCCAGCAGTTTGTTGACTAGCGGGATGAACGGGGAGCTGTTTTTT; CDR3aa: CASSLLTSGMNGELFF
abundance: -; d_gene: -; j_gene: TRBJ2-1; len: 14; v_gene: TRBV6-5; CDR3nt: TGTGCCAGCAGTTACGGGCGGGAAGGCGGTGAGCAGTTCTTC; CDR3aa: CASSYGREGGEQFF
abundance: -; d_gene: TRBD2; j_gene: TRBJ2-1; len: 14; v_gene: TRBV6-5; CDR3nt: TGTGCCAGCAGTTACGGACTAGCTAACAATGAGCAGTTCTTC; CDR3aa: CASSYGLANNEQFF
abundance: -; d_gene: -; j_gene: TRBJ2-7; len: 14; v_gene: TRBV29-1; CDR3nt: TGCAGCGTCAAAACGGGACTTCATACCTACGAGCAGTACTTC; CDR3aa: CSVKTGLHTYEQYF
abundance: -; d_gene: TRBD1; j_gene: TRBJ1-4; len: 13; v_gene: TRBV5-1; CDR3nt: TGCGCCAGCAGCTGGGACAGGGACGAAAAACTGTTTTTT; CDR3aa: CASSWDRDEKLFF
abundance: -; d_gene: TRBD1; j_gene: TRBJ2-1; len: 15; v_gene: TRBV18; CDR3nt: TGTGCCAGCTCACCGGGGACAGGGGGCATCAATGAGCAGTTCTTC; CDR3aa: CASSPGTGGINEQFF
abundance: -; d_gene: -; j_gene: TRBJ1-1; len: 16; v_gene: TRBV5-1; CDR3nt: TGCGCCAGCAGCTCACCATTCTCGTCAGGGAACACTGAAGCTTTCTTT; CDR3aa: CASSSPFSSGNTEAFF
abundance: -; d_gene: -; j_gene: TRBJ2-3; len: 10; v_gene: TRBV29-1; CDR3nt: TGCAGCGTTGATCAGGGTACGCAGTATTTT; CDR3aa: CSVDQGTQYF
abundance: -; d_gene: -; j_gene: TRBJ1-3; len: 15; v_gene: TRBV7-2; CDR3nt: TGTGCCAGCAGTACTGTTACATACTCTGGAAACACCATATATTTT; CDR3aa: CASSTVTYSGNTIYF
abundance: -; d_gene: TRBD2; j_gene: TRBJ2-7; len: 12; v_gene: TRBV4-2; CDR3nt: TGTGCCAGCAGCCCAGCGGGACACGAGCAGTACTTC; CDR3aa: CASSPAGHEQYF
abundance: -; d_gene: -; j_gene: TRBJ2-5; len: 12; v_gene: TRBV28; CDR3nt: TGTGCCAGCAGGCAGGGGCTAGAGACCCAGTACTTC; CDR3aa: CASRQGLETQYF
abundance: -; d_gene: -; j_gene: TRBJ2-1; len: 15; v_gene: TRBV6-6; CDR3nt: TGTGCCAGCAGTTCCCGGGAGACCCATTACAATGAGCAGTTCTTC; CDR3aa: CASSSRETHYNEQFF
abundance: once; d_gene: -; j_gene: TRBJ2-1; len: 15; v_gene: TRBV5-1; CDR3nt: TGCGCCAGTAAATCTGGGGTGGCGGGAATCAATGAGCAGTTCTTC; CDR3aa: CASKSGVAGINEQFF